The 31 T cell receptor beta chains given below trace back to one sample, sequenced in a study of beta chain features in type 1 diabetes listed by TCRdb under 2018. The library was obtained by the immunoSEQ multiplex PCR assay. All of the isolated RNA was reverse transcribed with the High Capacity cDNA Reverse Transcription Kit, so expressed TCRB transcripts were sequenced. TCRdb holds this immuneACCESS table with in-frame rearrangements only. Some clones are missing; in checked studies, unresolved V genes explain under half, and the rest has no known cause. Present in this sample are around 400,000 clones, approximately 16% of which were seen just once. The leading ten clones occupy 0.019% of the sample. Sequencing was performed on naive CD4+ T cells from blood. The cell subset or site label on this specimen signifies: true naive CD4+ T cells. These receptors came from a young woman in good health.

The chain is built from TRBV7-2 and TRBJ1-2; 8 nucleotides line up with TRBD1. Germline-derived CDR1 and CDR2 are SGHTA and FQGNSA. CDR3 length: 17 residues. The V and J ends lost 2 bases and 4 bases, in that order; junction bases with no gene match: 12. This CDR3 reads CASSLSSGGFFAYGYTF. The CDR3 bases are TGTGCCAGCAGCTTATCTTCAGGGGGCTTTTTTGCCTATGGCTACACCTTC.

The chain employs TRBV15 and TRBJ2-2; D unclear. The CDR3 has 15 residues. V was cut by 1 base and J by 6 bases, with 12 bases left in between. Germline CDR1 LNHNV, CDR2 YYDKDF (reference sequence). This CDR3 is CATSRVEPRSGELFF. CDR3 nucleotides: TGTGCCACCAGCAGAGTGGAGCCCAGATCCGGGGAGCTGTTTTTT.

The sample holds a few counts of this clone. V gene TRBV30 combines with J gene TRBJ2-2; D gene ambiguous. The CDR3 runs 13 residues. The germline V gene encodes CDR1 GTSNPN and CDR2 SVGIG (reference sequence). Trimming removed 4 bases at V and 6 bases at J, with 12 bases between. CDR3 DNA: TGTGCCTGGACCGAGGCTAGTCCCGGGGAGCTGTTTTTT. Translated: CAWTEASPGELFF.

In its sample, this clone was seen a few times. V and J are TRBV7-8 and TRBJ2-6, with 16 nucleotides matching TRBD2. Germline loops: CDR1 SGHVS, CDR2 FQNEAQ. Trimming took 4 bases from V and 1 from J; bases not matched to a gene: 1. The CDR3 length is 18 residues. The CDR3 spells CASSSGLAGGSGANVLTF. The CDR3 coding sequence is TGTGCCAGCAGCTCGGGACTAGCGGGAGGGTCTGGGGCCAACGTCCTGACTTTC.

There are a few counts of this clone. This chain connects TRBV5-1 to TRBJ1-2; 7 bases fit TRBD1. The CDR3 extends over 12 amino acids. After removal of 2 bases from V and 7 bases from J, the junction contained 2 bases not matched to a gene. The germline gives CDR1 SGHRS, CDR2 YFSETQ. The DNA for the CDR3 is TGCGCCAGCAGCTTTGACAGGGCTGGCTACACCTTC. Translated, it gives CASSFDRAGYTF.

The chain links TRBV7-2 to TRBJ2-5; 8 bases align to TRBD2. The CDR3 has 14 residues. After removal of 6 bases from V and 7 bases from J, the junction contained 10 bases not matched to a gene. Germline V gene sequence: CDR1 SGHTA, CDR2 FQGNSA. Here the CDR3 DNA reads TGTGCCAGCAGGTCCGGGGGGGGCGTGGGGACCCAGTACTTC. Residues: CASRSGGGVGTQYF.

The J gene is TRBJ2-1, the V gene TRBV28; 8 bases match TRBD1. This CDR3 has 15 amino acids. Unmatched junction bases numbered 7, after V lost 2 bases and J lost 7 bases. Germline assignment: CDR1 MDHEN and CDR2 SYDVKM. CDR3 coding DNA: TGTGCCAGCAGTTTACCGAACAGGGGGATGAATGAGCAGTTCTTC. Its protein product is CASSLPNRGMNEQFF.

The V call is TRBV6-5, the J call TRBJ2-7; 12 bases match TRBD2. The ends lost 8 bases at V and 4 bases at J; junction bases unmatched: 3. The CDR3 is 13 amino acids. The germline V gene encodes CDR1 MNHEY and CDR2 SVGAGI. The CDR3 DNA reads TGTGCCAGCGGACTAGCGGGATTGTACGAGCAGTACTTC. It encodes CASGLAGLYEQYF.

The V and J genes are TRBV15 and TRBJ2-2; 10 bases are a match to TRBD1. The CDR3 totals 16 residues. Germline trimming cut 5 bases from V and 4 bases from J; bases unmatched to any gene: 7. Per germline, CDR1 LNHNV and CDR2 YYDKDF (reference sequence). The CDR3 region has the DNA TGTGCCACCAGCGCCCAGGGACAGGGGCTCACCGGGGAGCTGTTTTTT. Translation gives CATSAQGQGLTGELFF.

A single count supports this clone. J is TRBJ1-1 and V is TRBV7-2, with D maybe TRBD1 (5 bases). Germline V gives CDR1 SGHTA, CDR2 FQGNSA. CDR3 size: 15 residues. Trimming took off 0 bases at V and 4 bases at J, with 12 bases between the two ends. The CDR3 DNA follows: TGTGCCAGCAGCTTAGCGGCAGGGTTGCGCACTGAAGCTTTCTTT. Translation gives CASSLAAGLRTEAFF. The full variable domain, in which reference TRBV7-2 and TRBJ1-1 provide the parts outside the CDR3, is GAGVSQSPSNKVTEKGKDVELRCDPISGHTALYWYRQSLGQGLEFLIYFQGNSAPDKSGLPSDRFSAERTGGSVSTLTIQRTQQEDSAVYLCASSLAAGLRTEAFFGQGTRLTVV.

J is TRBJ2-5 and V is TRBV5-1; TRBD2 is a possible D gene (6 bases). Trimming pared 7 bases from V and 6 bases from J, leaving 13 bases between. Germline V gene sequence: CDR1 SGHRS, CDR2 YFSETQ. This CDR3 region has 12 residues. CDR3 sequence: CASRSGVQTQYF. CDR3 nucleotide sequence: TGCGCCAGCCGTTCGGGGGTCCAGACCCAGTACTTC.

This clone was counted between two and nine times. The V gene is TRBV7-3, the J gene TRBJ1-1, with D tentatively TRBD1 (5 bases). Germline CDR1 SGHTA, CDR2 FQGTGA. Trimming took 5 bases from V and 3 from J, leaving 13 bases between them. This CDR3 has 14 amino acids. The DNA of the CDR3 is TGTGCCAGCAGCGACACAGGTATAGACACTGAAGCTTTCTTT. Translating it yields CASSDTGIDTEAFF.

This clone was seen a handful of times. The same CDR3 also results from other DNA sequences found in this sample. V gene TRBV29-1 combines with J gene TRBJ2-7; D is unclear. Germline V lookup: CDR1 SQVTM, CDR2 ANQGSEA. This CDR3 has 12 amino acids. Trimming took 3 bases from V and 1 from J, leaving 7 bases between them. CDR3 sequence reads: CSVEGSSYEQYF. The CDR3, as DNA: TGCAGCGTTGAGGGCAGTTCCTACGAGCAGTACTTC.

The gene calls are TRBV28 and TRBJ1-2; 9 bases match TRBD1. The germline V gene has CDR1 MDHEN and CDR2 SYDVKM. The CDR3 consists of 16 residues. Trimming removed 5 bases from V and 7 bases from J; junction bases left unmatched: 14. The CDR3 is CASSGSGTGKRLGYTF. The CDR3 coding sequence is TGTGCCAGCAGTGGAAGTGGGACAGGGAAAAGGCTTGGCTACACCTTC.

This clone came up a few times. The chain has TRBV7-9 and TRBJ2-1, with 10 bases that match TRBD2. Germline V CDR1 and CDR2: SEHNR, FQNEAQ (reference sequence). The CDR3 is made up of 14 amino acids. Trimming at V came to 0 bases and at J to 9 bases, leaving 2 bases not matched to a gene. CDR3 in amino acids: CASSLASGRSEQFF. CDR3 nucleotides: TGTGCCAGCAGCTTAGCTAGCGGGAGGAGTGAGCAGTTCTTC.

The J gene is TRBJ2-1, the V gene TRBV9; 8 bases line up with TRBD2. CDR1 is SGDLS and CDR2 is YYNGEE in the germline V gene. V trimming: 0 bases; J trimming: 2 bases; junction bases outside the gene matches: 7. CDR3 size: 17 residues. CDR3 nucleotides: TGTGCCAGCAGCGTAGAAATTGCGGGAGGCCCCTACAATGAGCAGTTCTTC. Protein sequence: CASSVEIAGGPYNEQFF.

This clone turned up a few times. The CDR3 sequence is CASSSFDNEQFF. The CDR3 DNA reads as TGCGCCAGCAGCTCTTTCGACAATGAGCAGTTCTTC. The J gene is TRBJ2-1, the V gene TRBV5-1; no firm D call. There are 12 residues in the CDR3. The ends were cut back, 3 bases at V and 5 bases at J, with 6 bases in the middle. Germline CDR1 and CDR2: SGHRS and YFSETQ.

This chain connects TRBV9 to TRBJ2-7; 10 bases line up with TRBD2. The germline CDR1 and CDR2 sequences are SGDLS and YYNGEE. With 0 bases clipped from V and 5 bases from J, the junction kept 5 bases outside the gene matches. The CDR3 is 15 residues long. CDR3 sequence (DNA): TGTGCCAGCAGCGTAGCTCTAGCGGGAGCCCACGAGCAGTACTTC. Translation: CASSVALAGAHEQYF.

This clone was seen a few times. This CDR3 is also generated by other DNA sequences in the sample. The chain employs TRBV28 and TRBJ2-7; 8 bases match TRBD1. The CDR3 contains 14 residues. After removal of 4 bases from V and 2 bases from J, the junction contained 4 bases not matched to a gene. Germline CDR1 MDHEN, CDR2 SYDVKM. The CDR3 sequence: CASSSPGQAYEQYF. CDR3 bases: TGTGCCAGCAGTTCTCCGGGACAGGCCTACGAGCAGTACTTC.

This clone showed up just a few times. The genes are TRBV27 and TRBJ2-3, with 9 bases fitting TRBD2. With V trimmed by 8 bases and J by 6 bases, 3 bases remained unmatched. The CDR3 loop spans 12 amino acids. Germline CDR1 MNHEY, CDR2 SMNVEV (reference sequence). CDR3 residues: CASRTSADTQYF. DNA of the CDR3: TGTGCCAGCCGGACTAGCGCCGATACGCAGTATTTT.

This clone was counted between two and nine times. The rearrangement uses TRBV5-4 and TRBJ2-3, with TRBD1 matching over 7 bases. The CDR3 extends over 15 amino acids. The germline gives CDR1 SGHNT, CDR2 YYREEE (reference sequence). V shed 4 bases, J shed 6 bases, and the junction held 11 bases outside the gene matches. In DNA form, the CDR3 reads TGTGCCAGCAGCGGGGGTGGCAGGGGGTTCGATACGCAGTATTTT. This codes for CASSGGGRGFDTQYF.

Regarding this clone: In the same sample, other DNA sequences code for this CDR3. The chain carries TRBV28 and TRBJ2-1; D unresolved. Trimming took off 3 bases at V and 2 bases at J, with 5 bases between the two ends. CDR1 is MDHEN, CDR2 SYDVKM, per germline. The CDR3 is 13 residues long. The CDR3 DNA follows: TGTGCCAGCAGTTTGAGTACCTACAATGAGCAGTTCTTC. Its protein is CASSLSTYNEQFF.

The table lists this clone with a few counts. The chain recombines TRBV30 with TRBJ2-5; D is ambiguous. The CDR3 runs to 15 residues. The V and J ends lost 5 bases and 1 base respectively, with 17 bases between them. Germline-derived CDR1 and CDR2 are GTSNPN and SVGIG (reference sequence). The CDR3 is CAWALPAPGQETQYF. CDR3 sequence (DNA): TGTGCCTGGGCTTTGCCAGCGCCCGGCCAAGAGACCCAGTACTTC.

J is TRBJ1-2 and V is TRBV30, with D possibly being TRBD1 (5 bases). Germline V gene sequence: CDR1 GTSNPN, CDR2 SVGIG (reference sequence). Trimming shortened V by 3 bases and J by 6 bases, and 8 bases separated the two germline ends. The CDR3 totals 11 residues. The CDR3 region is CAWSSGNGYTF. In nucleotides, the CDR3 is TGTGCCTGGAGCTCAGGGAATGGCTACACCTTC.

This sequence joins TRBV25-1 and TRBJ1-3; TRBD1 might be the D (5 bases). The CDR3 runs 16 residues. V was clipped by 1 base and J by 0 bases, with 10 bases between them. CDR1 is MGHDK, CDR2 SYGVNS, per germline. This CDR3 is CASSESQGNSGNTIYF. In DNA, the CDR3 is TGTGCCAGCAGTGAATCTCAGGGTAACTCTGGAAACACCATATATTTT. Together with reference TRBV25-1 and TRBJ1-3, the CDR3 gives the full variable domain: EADIYQTPRYLVIGTGKKITLECSQTMGHDKMYWYQQDPGMELHLIHYSYGVNSTEKGDLSSESTVSRIRTEHFPLTLESARPSHTSQYLCASSESQGNSGNTIYFGEGSWLTVV.

This chain links TRBV19 with TRBJ2-3; TRBD2 matches at 7 bases. Trimming at V came to 3 bases and at J to 9 bases, leaving 6 bases not matched to a gene. Germline CDR1 LNHDA, CDR2 SQIVND (reference sequence). The CDR3 totals 13 residues. DNA of the CDR3: TGTGCCAGTAGTATCCAATGGCGGGAGACGCAGTATTTT. Encoded protein: CASSIQWRETQYF.

This clone was seen more than once but under ten times. J is TRBJ1-5 and V is TRBV19; the D is unclear. This CDR3 spans 16 amino acids. Germline loops: CDR1 LNHDA, CDR2 SQIVND (reference sequence). V dropped 8 bases and J dropped 6 bases, with 23 bases sitting between them. The CDR3 sequence: CASSGTAGIPGQPQHF. CDR3 DNA sequence: TGTGCCAGTTCGGGAACCGCGGGGATCCCAGGTCAGCCCCAGCATTTT.

The chain is built from TRBV20-1 and TRBJ1-5, with D tentatively TRBD1 (6 bases). Germline-derived CDR1 and CDR2 are DFQATT and SNEGSKA (reference sequence). CDR3 length: 11 amino acids. V was shortened by 2 bases and J by 10 bases, with 9 bases between the two germline ends. CDR3 DNA sequence: TGCAGTGCTAGACAACAGGGACCCCAGCATTTT. Amino acids: CSARQQGPQHF.

This clone came up a few times. The same CDR3 can be traced to other DNA sequences in this sample. The chain couples TRBV28 to TRBJ2-1; unclear D gene. V lost 5 bases, J lost 3 bases, and 2 bases lay in between. The V gene's germline CDR1 is MDHEN and CDR2 SYDVKM. The CDR3 extends over 11 amino acids. Here the CDR3 reads CASSLYNEQFF. CDR3 nucleotide sequence: TGTGCCAGCAGTCTCTACAATGAGCAGTTCTTC.

This chain links TRBV25-1 with TRBJ1-4; D is unclear. CDR1 and CDR2 (germline): MGHDK, SYGVNS. CDR3 length: 14 amino acids. The ends were cut back, 0 bases at V and 8 bases at J, with 10 bases in the middle. The CDR3 coding sequence is TGTGCCAGCAGTGAATATCTTCAGGTGGAAAAACTGTTTTTT. This gives the protein CASSEYLQVEKLFF.

This clone was observed a few times. The V call is TRBV28, the J call TRBJ2-1; TRBD2 agrees at 11 bases. J lost 3 bases, V lost 7 bases, and 5 bases had no gene match. The length of the CDR3 is 15 residues. The germline V gene has CDR1 MDHEN and CDR2 SYDVKM. As DNA, the CDR3 is TGTGCCAGCACCGGGACTAGCGGATACTACAATGAGCAGTTCTTC. Its translation: CASTGTSGYYNEQFF. Full variable domain (outside the CDR3, taken from reference TRBV28 and TRBJ2-1): DVKVTQSSRYLVKRTGEKVFLECVQDMDHENMFWYRQDPGLGLRLIYFSYDVKMKEKGDIPEGYSVSREKKERFSLILESASTNQTSMYLCASTGTSGYYNEQFFGPGTRLTVL.